A selection of T cell receptor beta chains follows, all from one sample in a study of blood T cell repertoires in COVID-19. TCRdb's table, derived via immunoSEQ multiplex PCR, lists solely in-frame clones and lacks some. In the table there are 250,000 to 400,000 clones, 90% of which are singletons. The material sequenced was peripheral blood. Every receptor here comes from a woman in her twenties or thirties with COVID-19, enrolled during active disease. The conserved cysteine and the conserved F or W are not part of the CDR3 here. Fields, in order: J gene, clone size, V gene, CDR3 protein. A row's size may be missing; if present it is once, few, many or a size class.

J: TRBJ2-5
size: .
V: TRBV25-1
CDR3: ASSEGTSGRAQETQY

J: TRBJ2-7
size: .
V: TRBV10-3
CDR3: AISDRGGEQY

J: TRBJ1-1
size: many
V: TRBV3-1/TRBV3-2
CDR3: ASSQLGSDSMNTEAF

J: TRBJ2-3
size: .
V: TRBV19
CDR3: ASSIFGSGNTDTQY

J: TRBJ2-3
size: once
V: TRBV18
CDR3: ASSPRSGTGSDTQY

J: TRBJ1-5
size: .
V: TRBV27
CDR3: ASSPSLTGIRNQPQH

J: TRBJ2-5
size: .
V: TRBV6-1
CDR3: ASSEAGQQETQY

J: TRBJ2-7
size: .
V: TRBV3-1/TRBV3-2
CDR3: ASSRPRAAGYEQY

J: TRBJ1-1
size: .
V: TRBV6-1
CDR3: ASSEDRGNTEAF

J: TRBJ2-1
size: .
V: TRBV11-3
CDR3: ASSYYGLAGYNEQF

J: TRBJ1-5
size: .
V: TRBV5-1
CDR3: ASSSTGPNQPQH

J: TRBJ2-1
size: .
V: TRBV7-9
CDR3: ASSSYQRDYHEQF

J: TRBJ1-5
size: .
V: TRBV7-2
CDR3: ASSSGTVSNQPQH

J: TRBJ2-7
size: .
V: TRBV5-7
CDR3: ASSLGGGDRAYEQY

J: TRBJ2-5
size: .
V: TRBV7-9
CDR3: ASSLGGFLVGETQY

J: TRBJ1-2
size: .
V: TRBV25-1
CDR3: ASSERGGGARGYT

J: TRBJ1-1
size: .
V: TRBV21-1
CDR3: ASEQGAEAF

J: TRBJ1-5
size: .
V: TRBV5-4
CDR3: ASSLGGTGSAGQPQH

J: TRBJ2-7
size: .
V: TRBV27
CDR3: ASSLRQPFSYEQY

J: TRBJ2-3
size: .
V: TRBV7-3
CDR3: ASSWGPGQGGTDTQY

J: TRBJ2-1
size: once
V: TRBV5-6
CDR3: ASSLGRRMNEQF

J: TRBJ2-7
size: .
V: TRBV6-5
CDR3: ASSYGQGSYEQY